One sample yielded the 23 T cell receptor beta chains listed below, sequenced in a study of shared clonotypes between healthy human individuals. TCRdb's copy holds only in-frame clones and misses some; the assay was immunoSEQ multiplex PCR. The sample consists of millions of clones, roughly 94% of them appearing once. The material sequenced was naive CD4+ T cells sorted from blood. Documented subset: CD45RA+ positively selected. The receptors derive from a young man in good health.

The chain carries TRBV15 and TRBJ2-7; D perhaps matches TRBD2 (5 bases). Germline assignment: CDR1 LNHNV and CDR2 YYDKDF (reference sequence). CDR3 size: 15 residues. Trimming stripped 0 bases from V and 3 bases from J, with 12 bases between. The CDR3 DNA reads TGTGCCACCAGCAGAGAGCTAGCTACCAGCTACGAGCAGTACTTC. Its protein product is CATSRELATSYEQYF.

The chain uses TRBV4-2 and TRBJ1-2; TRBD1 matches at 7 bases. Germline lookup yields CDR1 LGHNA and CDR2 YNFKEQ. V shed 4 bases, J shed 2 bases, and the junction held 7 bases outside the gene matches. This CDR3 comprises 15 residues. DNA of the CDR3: TGTGCCAGCAGCCCCGGGACAGCGGAAAACTATGGCTACACCTTC. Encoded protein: CASSPGTAENYGYTF.

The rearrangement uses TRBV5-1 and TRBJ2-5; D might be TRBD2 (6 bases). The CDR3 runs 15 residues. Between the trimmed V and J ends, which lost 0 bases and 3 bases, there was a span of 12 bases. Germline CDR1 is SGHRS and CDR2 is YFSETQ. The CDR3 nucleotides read TGCGCCAGCAGCTTGGTGAGGGGAGGTAAAGAGACCCAGTACTTC. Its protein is CASSLVRGGKETQYF.

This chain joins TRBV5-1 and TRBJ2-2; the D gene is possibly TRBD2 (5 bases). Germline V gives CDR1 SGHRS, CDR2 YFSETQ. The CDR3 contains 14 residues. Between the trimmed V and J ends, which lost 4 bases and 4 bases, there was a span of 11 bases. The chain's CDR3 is CASSRGLFTGELFF. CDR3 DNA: TGCGCCAGCAGCCGCGGACTGTTCACCGGGGAGCTGTTTTTT.

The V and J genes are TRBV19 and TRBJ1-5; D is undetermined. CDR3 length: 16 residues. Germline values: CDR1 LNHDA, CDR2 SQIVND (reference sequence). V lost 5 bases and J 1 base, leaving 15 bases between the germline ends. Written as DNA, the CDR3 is TGTGCCAGTAGTGAAAGCCCCCCTTTGAGCAATCAGCCCCAGCATTTT. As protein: CASSESPPLSNQPQHF. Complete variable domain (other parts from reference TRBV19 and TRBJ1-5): DGGITQSPKYLFRKEGQNVTLSCEQNLNHDAMYWYRQDPGQGLRLIYYSQIVNDFQKGDIAEGYSVSREKKESFPLTVTSAQKNPTAFYLCASSESPPLSNQPQHFGDGTRLSIL.

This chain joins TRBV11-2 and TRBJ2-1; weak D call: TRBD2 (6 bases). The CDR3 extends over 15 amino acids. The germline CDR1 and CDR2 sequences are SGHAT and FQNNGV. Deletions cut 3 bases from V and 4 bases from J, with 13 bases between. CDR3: CASSFSSGVYNEQFF. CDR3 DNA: TGTGCCAGCAGCTTTAGCTCGGGAGTATACAATGAGCAGTTCTTC.

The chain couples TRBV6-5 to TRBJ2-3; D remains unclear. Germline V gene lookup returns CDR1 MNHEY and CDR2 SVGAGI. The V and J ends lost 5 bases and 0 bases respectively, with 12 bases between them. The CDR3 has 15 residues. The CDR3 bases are TGTGCCAGCAGTCCCGTAGGGATTAGCACAGATACGCAGTATTTT. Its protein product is CASSPVGISTDTQYF.

In DNA form, the CDR3 reads TGTGCCAGCAGTTACCGTTCACGGACGGGGAACACTGAAGCTTTCTTT. Its protein product is CASSYRSRTGNTEAFF. The J gene is TRBJ1-1, the V gene TRBV6-5; D remains unclear. The CDR3 is 16 amino acids. V lost 2 bases and J 1 base, leaving 14 bases between the germline ends. The germline V gene encodes CDR1 MNHEY and CDR2 SVGAGI.

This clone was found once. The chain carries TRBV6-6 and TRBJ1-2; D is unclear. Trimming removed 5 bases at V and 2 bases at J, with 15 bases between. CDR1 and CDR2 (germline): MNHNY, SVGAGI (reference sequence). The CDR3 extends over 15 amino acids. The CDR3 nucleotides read TGTGCCAGCAGTGCGTTGGAACAGCAGAACTATGGCTACACCTTC. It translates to CASSALEQQNYGYTF.

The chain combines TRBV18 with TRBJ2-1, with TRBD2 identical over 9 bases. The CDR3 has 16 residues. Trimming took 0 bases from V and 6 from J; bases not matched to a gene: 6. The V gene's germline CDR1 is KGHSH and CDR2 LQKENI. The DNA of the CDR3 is TGTGCCAGCTCACCACCCAGCGGGGGGACTCTCAATGAGCAGTTCTTC. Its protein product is CASSPPSGGTLNEQFF. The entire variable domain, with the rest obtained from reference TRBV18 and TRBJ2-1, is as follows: NAGVMQNPRHLVRRRGQEARLRCSPMKGHSHVYWYRQLPEEGLKFMVYLQKENIIDESGMPKERFSAEFPKEGPSILRIQQVVRGDSAAYFCASSPPSGGTLNEQFFGPGTRLTVL.

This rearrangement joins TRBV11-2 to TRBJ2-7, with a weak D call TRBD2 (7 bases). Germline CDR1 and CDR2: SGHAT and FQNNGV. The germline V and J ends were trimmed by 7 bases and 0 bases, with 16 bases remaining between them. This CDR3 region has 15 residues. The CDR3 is CASIPSAGASYEQYF. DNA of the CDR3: TGTGCCAGCATCCCAAGCGCGGGGGCCTCCTACGAGCAGTACTTC.

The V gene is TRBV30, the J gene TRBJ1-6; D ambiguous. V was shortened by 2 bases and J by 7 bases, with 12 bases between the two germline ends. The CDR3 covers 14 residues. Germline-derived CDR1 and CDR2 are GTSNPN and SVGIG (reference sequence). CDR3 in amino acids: CAWSSIGPNSPLHF. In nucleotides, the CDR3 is TGTGCCTGGAGTTCAATCGGCCCGAATTCACCCCTCCACTTT.

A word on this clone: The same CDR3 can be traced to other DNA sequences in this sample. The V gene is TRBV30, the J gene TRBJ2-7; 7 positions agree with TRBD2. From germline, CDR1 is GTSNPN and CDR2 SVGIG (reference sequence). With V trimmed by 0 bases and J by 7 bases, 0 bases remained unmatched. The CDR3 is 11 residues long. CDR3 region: CAWSVGREQYF. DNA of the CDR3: TGTGCCTGGAGTGTCGGGAGGGAGCAGTACTTC.

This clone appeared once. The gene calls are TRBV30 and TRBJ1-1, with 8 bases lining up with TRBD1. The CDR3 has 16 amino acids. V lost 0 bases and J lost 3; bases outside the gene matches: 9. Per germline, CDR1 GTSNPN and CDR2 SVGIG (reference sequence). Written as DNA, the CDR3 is TGTGCCTGGAGTGTACCCCTGGACAGGGCGGACACTGAAGCTTTCTTT. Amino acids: CAWSVPLDRADTEAFF. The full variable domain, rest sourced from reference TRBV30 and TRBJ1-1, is SQTIHQWPATLVQPVGSPLSLECTVEGTSNPNLYWYRQAAGRGLQLLFYSVGIGQISSEVPQNLSASRPQDRQFILSSKKLLLSDSGFYLCAWSVPLDRADTEAFFGQGTRLTVV.

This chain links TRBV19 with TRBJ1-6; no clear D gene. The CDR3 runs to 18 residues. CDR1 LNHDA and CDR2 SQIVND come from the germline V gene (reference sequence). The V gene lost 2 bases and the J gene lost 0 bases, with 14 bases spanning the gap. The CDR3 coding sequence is TGTGCCAGTAGTATATCGGTCGTAGGGAGCTCCTATAATTCACCCCTCCACTTT. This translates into CASSISVVGSSYNSPLHF.

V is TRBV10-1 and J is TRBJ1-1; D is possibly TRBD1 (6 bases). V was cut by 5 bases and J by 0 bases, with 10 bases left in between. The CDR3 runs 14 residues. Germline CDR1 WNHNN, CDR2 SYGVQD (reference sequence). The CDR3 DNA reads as TGCGCCAGCAGTAGAGGACAGTTGAACACTGAAGCTTTCTTT. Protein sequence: CASSRGQLNTEAFF.

The DNA for the CDR3 is TGTGCCAGCAGCTGGGCGGGCGGGGTTAGGGAAGCTTTCTTT. It yields the protein CASSWAGGVREAFF. This sequence joins TRBV7-2 and TRBJ1-1; D not certain. The CDR3 loop spans 14 amino acids. The germline gives CDR1 SGHTA, CDR2 FQGNSA. Trimming cost V 4 bases and J 8 bases, with 17 bases left between them.

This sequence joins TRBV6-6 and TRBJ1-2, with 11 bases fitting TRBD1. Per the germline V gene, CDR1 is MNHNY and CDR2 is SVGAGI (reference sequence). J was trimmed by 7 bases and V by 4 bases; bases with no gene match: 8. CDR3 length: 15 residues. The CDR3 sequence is CASSSAGQGAFGYTF. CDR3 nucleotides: TGTGCCAGCAGTTCCGCAGGACAGGGGGCCTTTGGCTACACCTTC.

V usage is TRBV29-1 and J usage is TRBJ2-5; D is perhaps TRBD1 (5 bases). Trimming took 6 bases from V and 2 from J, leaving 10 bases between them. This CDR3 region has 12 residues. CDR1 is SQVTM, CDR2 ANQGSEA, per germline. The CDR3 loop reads CSVPTVQETQYF. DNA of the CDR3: TGCAGCGTACCGACAGTACAAGAGACCCAGTACTTC. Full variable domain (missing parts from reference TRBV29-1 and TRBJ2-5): SAVISQKPSRDICQRGTSLTIQCQVDSQVTMMFWYRQQPGQSLTLIATANQGSEATYESGFVIDKFPISRPNLTFSTLTVSNMSPEDSSIYLCSVPTVQETQYFGPGTRLLVL.

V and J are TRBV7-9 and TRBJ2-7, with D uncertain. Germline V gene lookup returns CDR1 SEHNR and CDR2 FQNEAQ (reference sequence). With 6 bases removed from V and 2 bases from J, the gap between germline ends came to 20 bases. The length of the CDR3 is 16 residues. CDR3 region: CASRPPRATSPYEQYF. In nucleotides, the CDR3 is TGTGCCAGCAGGCCACCCCGCGCGACAAGCCCCTACGAGCAGTACTTC.

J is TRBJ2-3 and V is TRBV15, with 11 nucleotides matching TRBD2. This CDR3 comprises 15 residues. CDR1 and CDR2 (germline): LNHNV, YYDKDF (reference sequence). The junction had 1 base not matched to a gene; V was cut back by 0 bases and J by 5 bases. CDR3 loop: CATSRELAGVDTQYF. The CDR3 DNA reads TGTGCCACCAGCAGAGAACTAGCGGGAGTAGATACGCAGTATTTT.

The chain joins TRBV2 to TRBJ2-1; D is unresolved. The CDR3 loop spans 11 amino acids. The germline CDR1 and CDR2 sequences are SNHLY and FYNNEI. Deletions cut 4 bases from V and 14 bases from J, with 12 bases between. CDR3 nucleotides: TGTGCCAGCAGTGTAGCTGGTGATAAGTTCTTC. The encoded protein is CASSVAGDKFF.

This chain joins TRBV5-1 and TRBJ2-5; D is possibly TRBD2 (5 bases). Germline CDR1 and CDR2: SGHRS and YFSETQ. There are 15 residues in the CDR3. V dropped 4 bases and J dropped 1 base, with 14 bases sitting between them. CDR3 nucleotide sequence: TGCGCCAGCAGCCCCATGCCAGGAGGCCAAGAGACCCAGTACTTC. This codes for CASSPMPGGQETQYF. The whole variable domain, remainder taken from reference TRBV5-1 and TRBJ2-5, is KAGVTQTPRYLIKTRGQQVTLSCSPISGHRSVSWYQQTPGQGLQFLFEYFSETQRNKGNFPGRFSGRQFSNSRSEMNVSTLELGDSALYLCASSPMPGGQETQYFGPGTRLLVL.